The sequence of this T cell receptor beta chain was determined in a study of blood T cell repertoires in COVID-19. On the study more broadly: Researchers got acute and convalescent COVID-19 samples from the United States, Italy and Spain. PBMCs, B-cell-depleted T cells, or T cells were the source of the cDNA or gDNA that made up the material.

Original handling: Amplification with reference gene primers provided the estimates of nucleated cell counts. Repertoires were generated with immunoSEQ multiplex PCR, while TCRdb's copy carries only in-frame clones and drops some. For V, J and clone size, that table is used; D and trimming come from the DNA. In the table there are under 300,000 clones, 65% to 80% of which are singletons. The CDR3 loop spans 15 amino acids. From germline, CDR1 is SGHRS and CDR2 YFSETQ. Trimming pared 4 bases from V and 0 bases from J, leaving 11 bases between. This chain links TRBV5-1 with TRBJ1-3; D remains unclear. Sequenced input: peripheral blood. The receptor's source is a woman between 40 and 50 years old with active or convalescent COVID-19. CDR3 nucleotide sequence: TGCGCCAGCAGCAGCGGGTCCCTCTCTGGAAACACCATATATTTT. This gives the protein CASSSGSLSGNTIYF.